These 7 T cell receptor beta chains came from one sample sequenced in a study of cytomegalovirus exposure and HLA in healthy donors. The primer mix had 60 Vbeta and 13 Jbeta primers. Profiled with immunoSEQ multiplex PCR; TCRdb holds only in-frame clones, not every one. The sample has under 150,000 clones; around 71% are singletons. The source material was PBMCs. All receptors derive from a woman aged 55-69 years in good health and CMV-seropositive.

This chain joins TRBV5-1 and TRBJ2-1, with TRBD1 matching 9 bases. The V gene's germline CDR1 is SGHRS and CDR2 YFSETQ. Trimming removed 2 bases from V and 3 bases from J; junction bases left unmatched: 6. This CDR3 is built from 16 residues. CDR3 in DNA: TGCGCCAGCAGCTTCGGACAGGGGACCCACTACAATGAGCAGTTCTTC. Translated, it gives CASSFGQGTHYNEQFF.

This clone showed up just a few times. This chain joins TRBV10-3 and TRBJ1-1; D is possibly TRBD1 (6 bases). Germline V gene data show CDR1 as ENHRY and CDR2 as SYGVKD. V lost 9 bases, J lost 2 bases, and 13 bases lay in between. The CDR3 is 13 residues long. This CDR3 reads CAMLGQLNTEAFF. The CDR3 DNA is TGTGCCATGCTTGGACAGCTCAACACTGAAGCTTTCTTT.

The chain combines TRBV10-1 with TRBJ1-5; TRBD1 is a possible D gene (5 bases). This CDR3 is 14 amino acids long. Trimming took 4 bases from V and 4 from J, leaving 11 bases between them. The germline CDR1 and CDR2 sequences are WNHNN and SYGVQD (reference sequence). As DNA, the CDR3 is TGCGCCAGCAGTGCGGGGGGAACTAATCAGCCCCAGCATTTT. This encodes CASSAGGTNQPQHF.

The chain has TRBV28 and TRBJ2-7, with a possible D match to TRBD2 (6 bases). The CDR3 contains 11 residues. Per germline, CDR1 MDHEN and CDR2 SYDVKM. Trimming removed 7 bases at V and 5 bases at J, with 9 bases between. The CDR3 DNA follows: TGTGCCAGCAAGGGCGGGGACGAGCAGTACTTC. This translates into CASKGGDEQYF.

V gene TRBV6-1 combines with J gene TRBJ2-7, with TRBD2 as a possible D gene (6 bases). The germline V gene encodes CDR1 MNHNS and CDR2 SASEGT. This CDR3 is built from 14 residues. The V end lost 5 bases, the J end lost 0 bases, and 11 bases lay between the germline ends. DNA for the CDR3: TGTGCCAGCAGTAGAGCGGGCATCTCCTACGAGCAGTACTTC. It translates to CASSRAGISYEQYF.

This chain connects TRBV19 to TRBJ2-4; the match to TRBD2 covers 9 bases. The V segment lost 3 bases and the J segment 0 bases; nucleotides outside the gene matches: 9. Germline assignment: CDR1 LNHDA and CDR2 SQIVND (reference sequence). There are 18 residues in the CDR3. The CDR3 DNA sequence: TGTGCCAGTAGTATGGAGGCTAGCGGGGCTCTAGCCAAAAACATTCAGTACTTC. This codes for CASSMEASGALAKNIQYF.

This clone was observed a few times. This chain links TRBV4-1 with TRBJ2-1, with TRBD1 matching 7 bases. V dropped 0 bases and J dropped 13; count of bases not matched to a gene: 6. Germline CDR1 MGHRA, CDR2 YSYEKL. The CDR3 is 13 amino acids. This CDR3 is CASSQEPQGDQFF. The CDR3 coding sequence is TGCGCCAGCAGCCAAGAGCCCCAGGGGGACCAGTTCTTC.